These 24 T cell receptor beta chains share one sample of origin, sequenced in a study of blood T cells in healthy people across ages. Alongside a J-beta primer mix, a sample-barcoded 5' primer served in a second PCR lasting roughly 7 to 11 cycles. TCRdb reanalysed the 5' RACE reads using MiXCR and keeps one entry per CDR3 protein. The data contain about 680,000 distinct CDR3 sequences, more than 40% of them singletons. Sequenced material: blood. The receptors originated from a woman between 55 and 75 years old in good health.

This clonotype was detected a few times. CDR3 region: CASSKQAPLGSEQYF. The CDR3 DNA sequence: TGTGCCAGCAGCAAACAGGCCCCCCTTGGGAGTGAGCAGTACTTC. The V call is TRBV12-3 or TRBV12-4, the J call TRBJ2-5; possibly TRBD1 or TRBD2 for D (5 bases each). The germline V and J ends were trimmed by 6 bases and 11 bases, with 25 bases remaining between them. The CDR3 sequence is 15 residues long.

CDR3 DNA sequence: TGCAGTGCTACCCCCTGGACGGTAACTAACTATGGCTACACCTTC. Translated: CSATPWTVTNYGYTF. The chain links TRBV20-1 to TRBJ1-2; D remains unclear. Trimming shortened V by 4 bases and J by 0 bases, and 15 bases separated the two germline ends. CDR1 is DFQATT and CDR2 is SNEGSKA in the germline V gene (reference sequence). The CDR3 has 15 residues.

The V call is TRBV12-3 or TRBV12-4, the J call TRBJ2-7; D perhaps matches TRBD1 (6 bases). This CDR3 is built from 15 residues. Trimming cost V 1 base and J 2 bases, with 12 bases left between them. The CDR3 here is CASSLGSGVPYEQYF. In DNA, the CDR3 is TGTGCCAGCAGTTTAGGGTCAGGGGTGCCCTACGAGCAGTACTTC.

The chain couples TRBV20-1 to TRBJ1-6; D might be TRBD1 (6 bases). Deletions cut 5 bases from V and 8 bases from J, with 16 bases between. This CDR3 region has 14 residues. The germline CDR1 and CDR2 sequences are DFQATT and SNEGSKA (reference sequence). The CDR3 region is CSAQQGITDSPLHF. Written as DNA, the CDR3 is TGCAGTGCTCAACAGGGTATTACGGATTCACCCCTCCACTTT.

J is TRBJ2-7 and V is TRBV6-6; D possibly corresponds to TRBD1 (6 bases). CDR1 MNHNY and CDR2 SVGAGI come from the germline V gene (reference sequence). V shed 7 bases and J shed 0 bases, with 16 bases lying between them. The CDR3 runs 15 residues. The CDR3 loop reads CASNRDIHLSYEQYF. The DNA of the CDR3 is TGTGCCAGCAACAGGGACATCCACCTCTCCTACGAGCAGTACTTC.

The rearrangement uses TRBV20-1 and TRBJ1-1; TRBD1 is a possible D gene (6 bases). The CDR3 runs 15 residues. Germline V gene sequence: CDR1 DFQATT, CDR2 SNEGSKA (reference sequence). V was clipped by 1 base and J by 5 bases, with 17 bases between them. The CDR3 DNA reads as TGCAGTGCTAGAGCTCAAACAGGGACGGGAACTGAAGCTTTCTTT. Translated, it gives CSARAQTGTGTEAFF.

The V call is TRBV12-3 or TRBV12-4, the J call TRBJ1-2; 8 bases match TRBD1. V was clipped by 6 bases and J by 3 bases; unmatched bases: 3. The CDR3 covers 13 residues. The CDR3 region is CASSPQGDYGYTF. The CDR3 DNA reads as TGTGCCAGCAGCCCACAGGGGGACTATGGCTACACCTTC.

This clonotype was seen many times. The chain links TRBV27 to TRBJ2-5, with 7 bases lining up with TRBD2. In germline, CDR1 is MNHEY, CDR2 SMNVEV (reference sequence). The CDR3 runs 14 residues. V was clipped by 5 bases and J by 1 base; unmatched bases: 4. The CDR3 reads CASSRASGQETQYF. DNA for the CDR3: TGTGCCAGCAGTCGGGCTAGCGGCCAAGAGACCCAGTACTTC.

This clonotype appeared a single time. The rearrangement links TRBV4-2 to TRBJ2-4; 8 nucleotides line up with TRBD1. The closer fit of TRBJ2-7 to the DNA end suggests the J call may be wrong. CDR3 size: 14 residues. Germline-derived CDR1 and CDR2 are LGHNA and YNFKEQ. The CDR3 is CASSPGQGMDEQYF. The DNA for the CDR3 is TGTGCCAGCAGCCCCGGACAGGGTATGGACGAGCAGTACTTC.

This clonotype is a singleton in its sample. This chain uses TRBV3-1 with TRBJ2-1; D may be TRBD1 (5 bases). The J call is uncertain, as TRBJ2-7 better fits the DNA end. From germline, CDR1 is LGHDT and CDR2 YNNKEL (reference sequence). The CDR3 totals 15 residues. CDR3 sequence reads: CASSQIETGHNEQYF. For the CDR3, the DNA is TGTGCCAGCAGCCAAATAGAGACTGGACACAATGAGCAGTACTTC.

The rearrangement joins TRBV10-3 to TRBJ1-1; D may be TRBD1 (5 bases). The V and J ends lost 0 bases and 4 bases respectively, with 9 bases between them. This CDR3 is 14 amino acids long. The germline CDR1 and CDR2 sequences are ENHRY and SYGVKD. The CDR3 spells CAISESGGSTEAFF. Here the CDR3 DNA reads TGTGCCATCAGTGAGTCGGGGGGTAGCACTGAAGCTTTCTTT.

V gene TRBV9 combines with J gene TRBJ2-5; 7 positions agree with TRBD1. Germline CDR1 reads SGDLS; CDR2 reads YYNGEE. The CDR3 has 16 amino acids. After removal of 5 bases from V and 1 base from J, the junction contained 11 bases not matched to a gene. CDR3 sequence reads: CASSRSGTASQETQYF. In DNA form, the CDR3 reads TGTGCCAGCAGTCGATCCGGGACAGCGTCCCAAGAGACCCAGTACTTC. The entire variable domain, with the rest obtained from reference TRBV9 and TRBJ2-5, is as follows: DSGVTQTPKHLITATGQRVTLRCSPRSGDLSVYWYQQSLDQGLQFLIQYYNGEERAKGNILERFSAQQFPDLHSELNLSSLELGDSALYFCASSRSGTASQETQYFGPGTRLLVL.

As concerns this clonotype: With a much larger clone just one base away, this may be a read error. The gene calls are TRBV4-2 and TRBJ2-1, with a possible D match to TRBD2 (6 bases). The CDR3 spans 14 residues. Per germline, CDR1 LGHNA and CDR2 YNFKEQ. CDR3 amino acids: CASNQAGTYNEQFF. CDR3 nucleotides: TGTGCCAGCAACCAAGCCGGGACTTACAATGAGCAGTTCTTC.

This clonotype was observed a handful of times. The chain is built from TRBV7-3 and TRBJ1-2; 11 bases align to TRBD1. Germline V gene sequence: CDR1 SGHTA, CDR2 FQGTGA. The CDR3 loop spans 16 amino acids. The V segment lost 5 bases and the J segment 4 bases; nucleotides outside the gene matches: 9. DNA of the CDR3: TGTGCCAGCAGCCCCCAACCCGGGACAGGGGGCTATGGCTACACCTTC. This codes for CASSPQPGTGGYGYTF.

The V call is TRBV4-3, the J call TRBJ2-2; D may be TRBD2 (5 bases). V shed 4 bases and J shed 7 bases, with 19 bases lying between them. The CDR3 loop spans 16 amino acids. In germline, CDR1 is LGHNA, CDR2 YSLEER. The CDR3 loop is CASSPTDNFAGGELFF. The CDR3, as DNA: TGCGCCAGCAGCCCTACAGATAATTTCGCGGGCGGGGAGCTGTTTTTT.

The chain combines TRBV20-1 with TRBJ2-3, with D perhaps matching TRBD2 (5 bases). CDR3 size: 15 residues. Germline CDR1 DFQATT, CDR2 SNEGSKA (reference sequence). Trimming shortened V by 1 base and J by 4 bases, and 15 bases separated the two germline ends. The CDR3 bases are TGCAGTGCTAGAGTCCGGGTGCGGGTCCCAGATACGCAGTATTTT. This encodes CSARVRVRVPDTQYF.

Turning to this clonotype: At one end, the junction sequence differs from germline, possibly due to a read error. The chain uses TRBV5-6 and TRBJ1-1; no reliable D call. This CDR3 has 17 amino acids. The germline V gene has CDR1 SGHDT and CDR2 YYEEEE. This CDR3 reads CASSLAYGNLMNTEAFF. DNA for the CDR3: TGTGCCAGCAGCTTGGCATACGGTAACCTGATGAACACTGAAGCCTTCTTT.

V usage is TRBV20-1 and J usage is TRBJ2-7; 10 bases line up with TRBD1. The CDR3 runs 16 residues. In germline, CDR1 is DFQATT, CDR2 SNEGSKA (reference sequence). V was clipped by 1 base and J by 1 base; unmatched bases: 7. The CDR3 sequence is CSARVTGGARSYEQYF. CDR3 in DNA: TGCAGTGCTAGAGTGACAGGGGGCGCTCGGTCCTACGAGCAGTACTTC.

In its sample, this clonotype was seen a few times. The chain employs TRBV4-2 and TRBJ1-4; 9 nucleotides agree with TRBD1. Trimming cost V 4 bases and J 5 bases; bases outside gene matches: 5. Germline V gene data show CDR1 as LGHNA and CDR2 as YNFKEQ. The CDR3 runs to 15 residues. The CDR3 protein is CASSRQTGGNEKLFF. For the CDR3, the DNA is TGTGCCAGCAGCCGCCAGACAGGGGGAAATGAAAAACTGTTTTTT.

This clonotype was counted between two and nine times. The CDR3 loop is CASSSPQTDTQYF. CDR3 DNA sequence: TGTGCCAGCAGTTCCCCTCAAACAGATACGCAGTATTTT. The chain combines TRBV28 with TRBJ2-3; no clear D. Trimming removed 4 bases from V and 3 bases from J, with 8 bases in between. CDR3 length equals 13 residues. The germline V gene has CDR1 MDHEN and CDR2 SYDVKM.

The chain has TRBV28 and TRBJ2-5, with a possible D match to TRBD1 (6 bases). Germline-derived CDR1 and CDR2 are MDHEN and SYDVKM. This CDR3 has 12 amino acids. V dropped 7 bases and J dropped 5 bases, with 11 bases sitting between them. The CDR3 region has the DNA TGTGCCAGCAAAACAGGACAGGAGACCCAGTACTTC. Encoded protein: CASKTGQETQYF.

This chain uses TRBV5-8 with TRBJ2-4; 8 bases map to TRBD2. The DNA end lines up better with TRBJ2-5; the J call may be wrong. Germline V CDR1 and CDR2: SGHTS, YDEGEE. This CDR3 is built from 14 residues. The CDR3 sequence: CASSAGTRKETQYF. The CDR3 region has the DNA TGTGCCAGCAGCGCGGGGACTAGGAAGGAGACCCAGTACTTC.

The chain links TRBV6-6 to TRBJ2-1; D call uncertain. Trimming stripped 2 bases from V and 1 base from J, with 9 bases between. Germline values: CDR1 MNHNY, CDR2 SVGAGI (reference sequence). The CDR3 length is 15 residues. The CDR3 is CASSYTVPSYNEQFF. CDR3 sequence (DNA): TGTGCCAGCAGTTACACGGTCCCGTCCTACAATGAGCAGTTCTTC.

This clonotype has more than one count but fewer than ten. The J gene is TRBJ2-1, the V gene TRBV28, with 8 bases lining up with TRBD2. CDR3 size: 15 residues. The ends lost 7 bases at V and 1 base at J; junction bases unmatched: 6. Per the germline V gene, CDR1 is MDHEN and CDR2 is SYDVKM. CDR3 sequence: CASKSGSESYNEQFF. DNA of the CDR3: TGTGCCAGCAAAAGCGGGAGCGAATCCTACAATGAGCAGTTCTTC.